The T cell receptor delta chain described here comes from a study of Vδ1+ human thymocytes. V lost 2 bases to trimming and J lost 0 bases; unmatched junction nucleotides: 8. The length of the CDR3 is 17 residues. The germline V gene encodes CDR1 TSWWSYY and CDR2 QGS. Extracted RNA was reverse transcribed into cDNA. CDR3 amplicons came from multiplex PCR with pooled V-gene forward and constant-region reverse primers. TCRdb repeated clone calling on the multiplex PCR reads with CATT. The sample has some 54,000 delta-chain clones, around a sixth seen once. Whole-study results and caveats: Thymic delta-chain repertoires held roughly 19% Vdelta2 sequences and few Vdelta3, despite high sort purity. Highly polyclonal TRG and TRD repertoires with Gaussian CDR3 length distributions appeared in thymus.

This clone has more than one count but fewer than ten. Its matching antigen is unknown. Thymocytes were sorted as CD3+ TCRVdelta1+ TCRVdelta2- after alphabeta T cell depletion. Purity of the sorted Vdelta1+ thymocytes ranged from roughly 96% to 99.6%. The chain uses TRDV1 and TRDJ1; TRDD3 agrees at 8 bases. Source material: Vdelta1+ gamma-delta thymocytes from the thymus. The subset was: FACS-sorted CD3+ TCRalphabeta- TCRVdelta1+ TCRVdelta2- thymocytes. This clonotype was sampled from a boy under two years old who had congenital heart surgery. CDR3 coding DNA: TGTGCTCTTGGGGAAACCACCGACTGGGGGGACACCGATAAACTCATCTTT. It translates to CALGETTDWGDTDKLIF.